These T cell receptor beta chains were read from a single sample in a study of graft-versus-host responses after intestinal transplantation. These receptors have no known antigen. Only in-frame clones appear in the TCRdb table, and some are missing; sequencing was by immunoSEQ multiplex PCR. The top ten hold approximately 0.069% of the sample, which has some 100,000 clones, less than 95% seen once. The starting material was unstimulated CD8+ T cells sorted from spleen or lymph node cells, obtained before transplant. The receptors were sampled from a human donor who was the organ donor for an intestinal transplant. Each CDR3 is given with its conserved first and last residue. D genes are given only for firm matches. Not all rows give a size; the values are once, few, many and, for expanded clones, a class.

d_gene	abundance	v_gene	j_gene	CDR3aa	CDR3nt
TRBD1	few	TRBV5-6	TRBJ1-2	CASSLGQGANYGYTF	TGTGCCAGCAGCTTGGGGCAGGGGGCTAACTATGGCTACACCTTC
NA	NA	TRBV13	TRBJ2-7	CASSLFYEQYF	TGTGCCAGCAGCCTTTTCTACGAGCAGTACTTC
NA	NA	TRBV6-6	TRBJ2-1	CASTILDYNEQFF	TGTGCCAGCACCATACTAGATTACAATGAGCAGTTCTTC
NA	NA	TRBV4-2	TRBJ2-7	CASSQGGVLEQYF	TGTGCCAGCAGCCAAGGCGGGGTTCTCGAGCAGTACTTC
TRBD1	NA	TRBV13	TRBJ2-7	CASSLGATQGARQYF	TGTGCCAGCAGCTTAGGAGCCACACAGGGGGCTCGGCAGTACTTC
TRBD1	NA	TRBV5-1	TRBJ2-7	CASSMTGFSYEQYF	TGCGCCAGCAGCATGACAGGGTTTTCCTACGAGCAGTACTTC
NA	NA	TRBV5-1	TRBJ2-5	CASSFEGGRETQYF	TGCGCCAGCAGCTTCGAGGGAGGAAGGGAGACCCAGTACTTC
NA	NA	TRBV5-6	TRBJ1-2	CASSLKVLGYGYTF	TGTGCCAGCAGCTTGAAAGTCCTAGGATATGGCTACACCTTC
TRBD1	NA	TRBV4-1	TRBJ2-1	CASSQSRGPYNEQFF	TGCGCCAGCAGCCAGAGCAGGGGGCCCTACAATGAGCAGTTCTTC
TRBD2	NA	TRBV4-1	TRBJ2-7	CASSQEPGGGYEQYF	TGCGCCAGCAGCCAAGAACCGGGAGGGGGCTACGAGCAGTACTTC
NA	NA	TRBV5-6	TRBJ1-2	CASSVRGGYTF	TGTGCCAGCAGCGTACGGGGTGGCTACACCTTC
NA	NA	TRBV7-9	TRBJ1-1	CASRKQVSRAFF	TGTGCCAGCAGAAAACAGGTAAGTCGAGCTTTCTTT
NA	NA	TRBV11-2	TRBJ1-2	CASSPTWGPINYGYTF	TGTGCCAGCAGCCCCACCTGGGGGCCCATTAACTATGGCTACACCTTC
NA	NA	TRBV27	TRBJ2-5	CASNFQETQYF	TGTGCCAGCAACTTCCAAGAGACCCAGTACTTC
NA	NA	TRBV5-4	TRBJ2-3	CASSLGGRVTDTQYF	TGTGCCAGCAGCTTGGGGGGGCGTGTGACAGATACGCAGTATTTT
NA	once	TRBV28	TRBJ2-1	CASSLGRYNEQFF	TGTGCCAGCAGTCTTGGGAGGTACAATGAGCAGTTCTTC
NA	NA	TRBV5-6	TRBJ2-7	CASSFGADEQYF	TGTGCCAGCAGCTTTGGGGCGGATGAGCAGTACTTC
NA	NA	TRBV25-1	TRBJ1-2	CASSECLDTNYGYTF	TGTGCCAGCAGTGAATGTTTGGACACTAACTATGGCTACACCTTC
NA	NA	TRBV5-1	TRBJ2-2	CASSLGLVIGPGELFF	TGCGCCAGCAGCTTGGGGCTAGTTATAGGCCCCGGGGAGCTGTTTTTT
NA	few	TRBV4-1	TRBJ2-7	CASSSYLLAGPPYEQYF	TGCGCCAGCAGTTCCTACCTCTTGGCGGGACCTCCCTACGAGCAGTACTTC
TRBD1	few	TRBV2	TRBJ2-7	CASTERLWDSGSEQYF	TGTGCCAGCACAGAACGGTTATGGGACAGTGGCAGCGAGCAGTACTTC
TRBD2	NA	TRBV19	TRBJ2-1	CASSIAGLAGSYNEQFF	TGTGCCAGTAGTATAGCGGGACTAGCGGGGTCCTACAATGAGCAGTTCTTC
NA	NA	TRBV7-2	TRBJ2-1	CASSLIGSSYNEQFF	TGTGCCAGCAGCTTGATAGGGAGCTCCTACAATGAGCAGTTCTTC
TRBD1	NA	TRBV5-6	TRBJ2-1	CASSWTSGQNSYNEQFF	TGTGCCAGCAGCTGGACCTCGGGACAGAACTCCTACAATGAGCAGTTCTTC
TRBD2	NA	TRBV2	TRBJ2-7	CAEIGTSGGAGYYEQYF	TGTGCCGAAATCGGGACTAGCGGGGGGGCCGGTTACTACGAGCAGTACTTC
NA	few	TRBV2	TRBJ2-7	CASRGSEQYF	TGTGCCAGCAGGGGCTCCGAGCAGTACTTC
TRBD2	NA	TRBV9	TRBJ2-1	CASSVSGRGANEQFF	TGTGCCAGCAGCGTTAGCGGGAGGGGAGCCAATGAGCAGTTCTTC
TRBD2	NA	TRBV6-5	TRBJ2-1	CASNNGLAGKNEQFF	TGTGCCAGCAATAACGGACTAGCGGGAAAGAATGAGCAGTTCTTC
NA	NA	TRBV7-9	TRBJ2-7	CASGLGSSYEQYF	TGTGCCAGCGGCTTGGGCAGCTCCTACGAGCAGTACTTC
NA	NA	TRBV14	TRBJ2-7	CASSQDSNRNYEQYF	TGTGCCAGCAGCCAAGATTCTAACAGGAACTACGAGCAGTACTTC
TRBD2	NA	TRBV28	TRBJ2-1	CASSLFDLVAGSRGGSYNEQFF	TGTGCCAGCAGTTTATTTGATTTGGTAGCGGGGTCGAGGGGCGGTTCCTACAATGAGCAGTTCTTC
TRBD2	NA	TRBV7-7	TRBJ2-3	CASSLLAGTDTQYF	TGTGCCAGCAGCTTACTAGCGGGCACAGATACGCAGTATTTT
NA	NA	TRBV27	TRBJ2-7	CASSLNRDFPYEQYF	TGTGCCAGCAGTTTAAACCGGGACTTCCCCTACGAGCAGTACTTC
TRBD2	NA	TRBV5-1	TRBJ2-3	CASSLSGRSTDTQYF	TGCGCCAGCAGCTTAAGCGGGAGATCTACAGATACGCAGTATTTT
TRBD1	NA	TRBV5-6	TRBJ1-4	CASSLIVSGTGDEKLFF	TGTGCCAGCAGCTTAATTGTGTCTGGGACAGGGGATGAAAAACTGTTTTTT
NA	NA	TRBV29-1	TRBJ1-2	CSVAQGGYGYTF	TGCAGCGTTGCCCAGGGAGGCTATGGCTACACCTTC
NA	NA	TRBV29-1	TRBJ1-2	CSVEDRNYGYTF	TGCAGCGTTGAGGACAGAAACTATGGCTACACCTTC
NA	NA	TRBV29-1	TRBJ1-1	CSVGRNTEAFF	TGCAGCGTGGGGAGGAACACTGAAGCTTTCTTT
NA	NA	TRBV5-1	TRBJ2-7	CASSLGEGGFGEQYF	TGCGCCAGCAGCTTGGGGGAAGGGGGTTTCGGCGAGCAGTACTTC
TRBD1	NA	TRBV5-4	TRBJ2-7	CASSLGPGQGEQYF	TGTGCCAGCAGCTTGGGTCCCGGACAGGGAGAGCAGTACTTC
NA	NA	TRBV9	TRBJ1-1	CASSRGGIDTEAFF	TGTGCCAGCAGCCGGGGGGGGATTGACACTGAAGCTTTCTTT
NA	NA	TRBV28	TRBJ2-5	CASSLTGTQETQYF	TGTGCCAGCAGTCTGACAGGAACTCAAGAGACCCAGTACTTC
NA	NA	TRBV9	TRBJ2-3	CASSVSSYLAGTTDTQYF	TGTGCCAGCAGCGTAAGTTCTTACTTGGCGGGGACCACAGATACGCAGTATTTT
TRBD2	NA	TRBV7-6	TRBJ2-1	CASSLRSGRALNEQFF	TGTGCCAGCAGCTTACGATCGGGGAGGGCCCTCAATGAGCAGTTCTTC
NA	once	TRBV6-6	TRBJ2-4	CASRPLWPAKNIQYF	TGTGCCAGCAGACCTCTTTGGCCCGCCAAAAACATTCAGTACTTC